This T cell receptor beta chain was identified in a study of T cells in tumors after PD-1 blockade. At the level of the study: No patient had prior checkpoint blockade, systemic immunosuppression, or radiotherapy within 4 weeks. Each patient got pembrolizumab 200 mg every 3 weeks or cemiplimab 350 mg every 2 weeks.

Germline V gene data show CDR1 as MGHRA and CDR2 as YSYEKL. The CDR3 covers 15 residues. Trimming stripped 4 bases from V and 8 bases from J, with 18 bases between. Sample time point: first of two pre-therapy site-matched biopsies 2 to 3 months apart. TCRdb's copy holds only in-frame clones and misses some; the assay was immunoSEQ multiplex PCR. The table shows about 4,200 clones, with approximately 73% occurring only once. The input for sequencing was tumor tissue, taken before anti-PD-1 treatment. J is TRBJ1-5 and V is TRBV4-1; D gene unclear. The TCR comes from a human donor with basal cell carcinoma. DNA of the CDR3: TGCGCCAGCAGCCTAAGAGAGGGAGGAGCAGAGCCCCAGCATTTT. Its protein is CASSLREGGAEPQHF.